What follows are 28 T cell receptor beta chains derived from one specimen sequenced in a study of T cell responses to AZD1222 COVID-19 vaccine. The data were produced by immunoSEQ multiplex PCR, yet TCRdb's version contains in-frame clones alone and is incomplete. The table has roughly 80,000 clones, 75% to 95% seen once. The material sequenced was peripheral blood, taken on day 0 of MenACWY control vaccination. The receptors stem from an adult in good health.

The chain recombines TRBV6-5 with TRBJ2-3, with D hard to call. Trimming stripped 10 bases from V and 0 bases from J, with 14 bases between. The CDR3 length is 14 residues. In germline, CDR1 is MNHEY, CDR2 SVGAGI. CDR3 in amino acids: CATSTQHSTDTQYF. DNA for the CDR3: TGTGCCACCTCCACTCAACATAGCACAGATACGCAGTATTTT.

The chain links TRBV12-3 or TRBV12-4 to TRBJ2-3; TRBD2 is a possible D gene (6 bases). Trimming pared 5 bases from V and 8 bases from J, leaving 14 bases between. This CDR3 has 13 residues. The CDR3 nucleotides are TGTGCCAGCAGTCCGTCCCCGGAGGGTACGCAGTATTTT. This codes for CASSPSPEGTQYF.

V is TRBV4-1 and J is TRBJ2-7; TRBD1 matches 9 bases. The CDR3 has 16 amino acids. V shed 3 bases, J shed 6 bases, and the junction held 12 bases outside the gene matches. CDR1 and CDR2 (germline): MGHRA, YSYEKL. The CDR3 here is CASSHPLGTGMSEQYF. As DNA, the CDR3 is TGCGCCAGCAGCCACCCCCTAGGGACAGGGATGTCCGAGCAGTACTTC.

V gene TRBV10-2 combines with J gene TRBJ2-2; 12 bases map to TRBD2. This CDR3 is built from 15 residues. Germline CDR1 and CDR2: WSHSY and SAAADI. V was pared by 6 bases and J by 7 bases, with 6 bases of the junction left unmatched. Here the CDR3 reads CASRTSGSSGGELFF. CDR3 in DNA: TGCGCCAGCAGGACTAGCGGGAGCTCTGGCGGGGAGCTGTTTTTT.

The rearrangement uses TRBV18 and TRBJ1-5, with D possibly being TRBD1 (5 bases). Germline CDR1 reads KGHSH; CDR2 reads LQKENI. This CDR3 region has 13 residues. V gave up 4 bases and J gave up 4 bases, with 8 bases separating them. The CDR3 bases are TGTGCCAGCTCACGGGGGGAAAATCAGCCCCAGCATTTT. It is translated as CASSRGENQPQHF. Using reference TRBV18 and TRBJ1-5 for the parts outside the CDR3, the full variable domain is NAGVMQNPRHLVRRRGQEARLRCSPMKGHSHVYWYRQLPEEGLKFMVYLQKENIIDESGMPKERFSAEFPKEGPSILRIQQVVRGDSAAYFCASSRGENQPQHFGDGTRLSIL.

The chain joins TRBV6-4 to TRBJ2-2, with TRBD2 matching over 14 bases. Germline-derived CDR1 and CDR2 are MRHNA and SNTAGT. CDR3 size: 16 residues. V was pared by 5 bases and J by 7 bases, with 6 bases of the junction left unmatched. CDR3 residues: CASSLTSGRAVGELFF. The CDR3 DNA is TGTGCCAGCAGTCTGACTAGCGGGAGGGCCGTCGGGGAGCTGTTTTTT.

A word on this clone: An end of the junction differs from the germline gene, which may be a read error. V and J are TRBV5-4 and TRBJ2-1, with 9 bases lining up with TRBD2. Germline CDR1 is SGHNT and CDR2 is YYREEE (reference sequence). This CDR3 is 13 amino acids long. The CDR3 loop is CASSSQAGGEPFF. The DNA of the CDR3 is TGTGCCAGCAGCAGTCAGGCGGGGGGGGAGCCGTTCTTC.

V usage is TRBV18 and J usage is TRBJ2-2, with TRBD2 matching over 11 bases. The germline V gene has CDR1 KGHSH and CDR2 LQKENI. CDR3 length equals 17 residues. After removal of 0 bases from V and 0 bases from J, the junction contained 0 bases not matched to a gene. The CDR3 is CASSPPSGRANTGELFF. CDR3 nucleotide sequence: TGTGCCAGCTCACCACCTAGCGGGAGGGCGAACACCGGGGAGCTGTTTTTT.

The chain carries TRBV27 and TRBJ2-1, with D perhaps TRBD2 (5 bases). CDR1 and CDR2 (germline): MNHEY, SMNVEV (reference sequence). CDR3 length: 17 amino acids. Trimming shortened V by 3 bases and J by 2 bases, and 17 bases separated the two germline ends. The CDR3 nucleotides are TGTGCCAGCAGTTTCCGGACTGCTGCACCGACCTACAATGAGCAGTTCTTC. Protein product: CASSFRTAAPTYNEQFF.

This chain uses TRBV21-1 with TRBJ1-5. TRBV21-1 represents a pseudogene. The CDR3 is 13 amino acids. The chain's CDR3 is CASSVIGSQPQHF. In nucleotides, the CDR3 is TGTGCCAGCAGCGTGATCGGGAGCCAGCCCCAGCATTTT.

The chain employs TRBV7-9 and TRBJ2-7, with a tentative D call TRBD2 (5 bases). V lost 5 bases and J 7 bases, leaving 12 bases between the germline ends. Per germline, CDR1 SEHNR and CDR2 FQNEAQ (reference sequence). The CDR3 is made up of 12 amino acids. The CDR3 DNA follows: TGTGCCAGCAGCCCGCCGGGAAGGGAGCAGTACTTC. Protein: CASSPPGREQYF. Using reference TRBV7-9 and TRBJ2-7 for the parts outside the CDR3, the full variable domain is DTGVSQNPRHKITKRGQNVTFRCDPISEHNRLYWYRQTLGQGPEFLTYFQNEAQLEKSRLLSDRFSAERPKGSFSTLEIQRTEQGDSAMYLCASSPPGREQYFGPGTRLTVT.

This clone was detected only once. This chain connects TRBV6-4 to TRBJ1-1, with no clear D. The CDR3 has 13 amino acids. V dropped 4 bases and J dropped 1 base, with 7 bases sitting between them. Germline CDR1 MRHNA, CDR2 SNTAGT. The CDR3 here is CASSVMTNTEAFF. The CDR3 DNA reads TGTGCCAGCAGTGTCATGACGAACACTGAAGCTTTCTTT.

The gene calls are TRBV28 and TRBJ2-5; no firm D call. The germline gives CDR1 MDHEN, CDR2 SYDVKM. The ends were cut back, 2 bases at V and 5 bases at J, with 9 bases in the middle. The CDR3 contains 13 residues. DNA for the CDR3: TGTGCCAGCAGTTTAAGGGCTCCCGAGACCCAGTACTTC. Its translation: CASSLRAPETQYF.

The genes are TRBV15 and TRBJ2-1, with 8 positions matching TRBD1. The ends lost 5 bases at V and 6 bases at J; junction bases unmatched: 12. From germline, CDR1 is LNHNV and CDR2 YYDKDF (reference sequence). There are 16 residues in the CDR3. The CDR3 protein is CATSRRGQGPINEQFF. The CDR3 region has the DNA TGTGCCACCAGCCGAAGAGGACAGGGTCCTATCAATGAGCAGTTCTTC.

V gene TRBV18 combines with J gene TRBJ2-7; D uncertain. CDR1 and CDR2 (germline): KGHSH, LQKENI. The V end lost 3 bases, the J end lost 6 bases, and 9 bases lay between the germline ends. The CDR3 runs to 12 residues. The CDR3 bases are TGTGCCAGCTCACCGAGTACGAGCGAGCAGTACTTC. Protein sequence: CASSPSTSEQYF.

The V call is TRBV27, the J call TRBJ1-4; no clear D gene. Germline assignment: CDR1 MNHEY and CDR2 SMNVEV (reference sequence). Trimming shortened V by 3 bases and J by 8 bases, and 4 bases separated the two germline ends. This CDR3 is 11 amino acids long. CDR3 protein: CASSFGEKLFF. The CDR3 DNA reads TGTGCCAGCAGTTTCGGGGAAAAACTGTTTTTT.

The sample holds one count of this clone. CDR3 nucleotide sequence: TGCGCCAGCAGCCCCATGGGACTAGCGGGCACAGATACGCAGTATTTT. This translates into CASSPMGLAGTDTQYF. This sequence joins TRBV5-1 and TRBJ2-3; 11 bases align to TRBD2. Germline values: CDR1 SGHRS, CDR2 YFSETQ. Trimming removed 4 bases from V and 1 base from J; junction bases left unmatched: 5. There are 16 residues in the CDR3.

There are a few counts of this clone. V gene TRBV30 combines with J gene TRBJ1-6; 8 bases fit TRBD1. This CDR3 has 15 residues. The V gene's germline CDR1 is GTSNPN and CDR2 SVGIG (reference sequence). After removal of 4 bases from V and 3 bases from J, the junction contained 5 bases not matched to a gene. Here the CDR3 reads CAWKPGGYYNSPLHF. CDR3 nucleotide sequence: TGTGCCTGGAAGCCAGGGGGCTACTATAATTCACCCCTCCACTTT.

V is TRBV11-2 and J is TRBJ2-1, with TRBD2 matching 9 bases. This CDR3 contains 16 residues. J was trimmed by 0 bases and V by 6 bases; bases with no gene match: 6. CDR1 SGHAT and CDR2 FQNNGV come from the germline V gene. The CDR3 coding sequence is TGTGCCAGCAGAGCGGGGGGCGGGAGCTCCTACAATGAGCAGTTCTTC. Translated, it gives CASRAGGGSSYNEQFF.

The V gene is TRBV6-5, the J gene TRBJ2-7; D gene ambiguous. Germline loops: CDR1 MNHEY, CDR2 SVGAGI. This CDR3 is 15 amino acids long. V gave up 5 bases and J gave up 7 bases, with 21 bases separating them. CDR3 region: CASSKSPFVGWEQYF. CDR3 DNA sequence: TGTGCCAGCAGTAAGTCACCCTTCGTGGGTTGGGAGCAGTACTTC.

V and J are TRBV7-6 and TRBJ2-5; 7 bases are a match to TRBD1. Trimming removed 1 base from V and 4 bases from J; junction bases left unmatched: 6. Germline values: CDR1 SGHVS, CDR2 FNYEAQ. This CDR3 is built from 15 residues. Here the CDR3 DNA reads TGTGCCAGCAGCTTAGGAGGGGGCGCGAGAGAGACCCAGTACTTC. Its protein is CASSLGGGARETQYF. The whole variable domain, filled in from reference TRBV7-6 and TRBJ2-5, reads GAGVSQSPRYKVTKRGQDVALRCDPISGHVSLYWYRQALGQGPEFLTYFNYEAQQDKSGLPNDRFSAERPEGSISTLTIQRTEQRDSAMYRCASSLGGGARETQYFGPGTRLLVL.

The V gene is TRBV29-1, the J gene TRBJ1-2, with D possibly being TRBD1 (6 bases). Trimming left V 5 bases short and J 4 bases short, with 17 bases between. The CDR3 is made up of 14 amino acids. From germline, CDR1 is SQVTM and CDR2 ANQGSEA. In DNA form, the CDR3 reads TGCAGCGTTTCCTCGGGGGGCGCGATCTATGGCTACACCTTC. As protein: CSVSSGGAIYGYTF.

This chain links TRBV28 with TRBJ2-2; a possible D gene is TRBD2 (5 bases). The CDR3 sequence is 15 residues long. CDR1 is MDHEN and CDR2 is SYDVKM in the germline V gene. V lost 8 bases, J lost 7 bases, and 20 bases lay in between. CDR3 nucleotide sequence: TGTGCCAGCGGGTTGGGAGAACCAGGTATCGGGGAGCTGTTTTTT. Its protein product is CASGLGEPGIGELFF.

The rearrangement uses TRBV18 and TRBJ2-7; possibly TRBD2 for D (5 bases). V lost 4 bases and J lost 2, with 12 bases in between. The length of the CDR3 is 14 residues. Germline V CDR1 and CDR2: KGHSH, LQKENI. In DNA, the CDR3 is TGTGCCAGCTCACAGCTAAGGGAGACCTACGAGCAGTACTTC. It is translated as CASSQLRETYEQYF. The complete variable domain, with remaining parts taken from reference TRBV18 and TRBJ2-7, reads NAGVMQNPRHLVRRRGQEARLRCSPMKGHSHVYWYRQLPEEGLKFMVYLQKENIIDESGMPKERFSAEFPKEGPSILRIQQVVRGDSAAYFCASSQLRETYEQYFGPGTRLTVT.

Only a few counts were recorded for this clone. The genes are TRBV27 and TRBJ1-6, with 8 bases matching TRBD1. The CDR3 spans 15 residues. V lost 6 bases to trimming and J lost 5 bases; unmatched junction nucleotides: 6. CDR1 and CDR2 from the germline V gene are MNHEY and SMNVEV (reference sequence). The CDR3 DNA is TGTGCCAGCAGACCGGGACAGGTCGATAATTCACCCCTCCACTTT. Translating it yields CASRPGQVDNSPLHF.

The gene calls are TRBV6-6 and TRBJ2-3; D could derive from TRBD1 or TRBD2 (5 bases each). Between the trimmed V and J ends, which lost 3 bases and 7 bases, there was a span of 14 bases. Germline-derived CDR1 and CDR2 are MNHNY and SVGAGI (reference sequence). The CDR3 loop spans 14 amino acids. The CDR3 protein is CASSYGGGENTQYF. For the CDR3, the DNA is TGTGCCAGCAGTTATGGTGGGGGAGAGAATACGCAGTATTTT.

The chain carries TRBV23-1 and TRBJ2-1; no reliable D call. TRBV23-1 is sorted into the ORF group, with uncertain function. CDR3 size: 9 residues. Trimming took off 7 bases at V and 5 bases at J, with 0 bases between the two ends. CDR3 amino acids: CASNNEQFF. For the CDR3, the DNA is TGCGCCAGCAACAATGAGCAGTTCTTC.

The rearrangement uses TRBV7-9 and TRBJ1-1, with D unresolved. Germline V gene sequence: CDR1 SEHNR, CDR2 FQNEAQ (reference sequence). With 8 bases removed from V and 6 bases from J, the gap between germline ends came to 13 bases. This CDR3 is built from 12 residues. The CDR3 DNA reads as TGTGCCAGCGGGCCCCTCGGACCTGAAGCTTTCTTT. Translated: CASGPLGPEAFF.